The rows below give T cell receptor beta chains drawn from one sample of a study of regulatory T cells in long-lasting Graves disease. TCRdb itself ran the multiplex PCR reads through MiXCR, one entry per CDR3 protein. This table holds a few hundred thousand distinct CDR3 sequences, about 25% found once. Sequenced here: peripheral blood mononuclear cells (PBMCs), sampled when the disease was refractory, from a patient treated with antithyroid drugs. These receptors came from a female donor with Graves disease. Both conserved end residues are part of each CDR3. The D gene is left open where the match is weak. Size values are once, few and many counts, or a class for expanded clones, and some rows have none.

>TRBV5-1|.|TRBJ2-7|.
CASSLGWTARAYEQYF
TGCGCCAGCAGCTTGGGATGGACCGCTCGGGCCTACGAGCAGTACTTC
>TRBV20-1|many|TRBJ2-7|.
CSASRTGSYEQYF
TGCAGTGCTAGTCGGACGGGATCCTACGAGCAGTACTTC
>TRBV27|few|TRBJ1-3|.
CASSLNSGTKKGNTIYF
TGTGCCAGCAGTTTAAATTCCGGGACAAAAAAGGGAAACACCATATATTTT
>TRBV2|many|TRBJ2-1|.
CASIYRDEGEQFF
TGTGCCAGTATTTACCGGGACGAGGGTGAGCAGTTCTTC
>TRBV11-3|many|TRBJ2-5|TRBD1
CASSHGTGSPRETQYF
TGTGCCAGCAGCCACGGGACAGGGTCGCCAAGGGAGACCCAGTACTTC
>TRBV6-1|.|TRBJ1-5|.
CASSRGLSSYQPQHF
TGTGCCAGCAGCCGGGGACTTTCGTCGTATCAGCCCCAGCATTTT
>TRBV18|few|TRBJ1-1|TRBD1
CASSPGTGGEAFF
TGTGCCAGCTCACCAGGGACAGGGGGTGAAGCTTTCTTT
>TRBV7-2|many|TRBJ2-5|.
CASSLFTGETQYF
TGTGCCAGCAGCTTATTCACCGGAGAGACCCAGTACTTC
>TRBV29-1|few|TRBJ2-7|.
CSVDSEGNEQYF
TGCAGCGTTGATTCAGAAGGCAACGAGCAGTACTTC
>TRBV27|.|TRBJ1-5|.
CAGSWGANQPQHF
TGTGCCGGCAGCTGGGGGGCGAATCAGCCCCAGCATTTT
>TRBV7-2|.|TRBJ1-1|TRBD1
CASSPQGQRNTEAFF
TGTGCCAGCAGCCCGCAGGGACAGCGGAACACTGAAGCTTTCTTT
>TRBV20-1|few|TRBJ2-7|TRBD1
CSAENRDSGKQYF
TGCAGTGCTGAGAACCGGGACAGTGGAAAGCAGTACTTC
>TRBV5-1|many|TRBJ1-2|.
CASSFVGTSNYGYTF
TGCGCCAGCAGCTTTGTGGGCACCTCTAACTATGGCTACACCTTC
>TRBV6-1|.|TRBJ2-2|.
CASSVERAGELFF
TGTGCCAGCAGTGTGGAACGGGCCGGGGAGCTGTTTTTT
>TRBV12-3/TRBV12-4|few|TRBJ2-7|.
CASSLRGGWDEQYF
TGTGCCAGCAGTTTAAGAGGGGGATGGGACGAGCAGTACTTC
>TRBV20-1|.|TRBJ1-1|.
CSAWTDMNTEAFF
TGCAGTGCTTGGACGGATATGAACACTGAAGCTTTCTTT
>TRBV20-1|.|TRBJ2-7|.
CSAGKSLVASYKSEQYF
TGCAGTGCTGGAAAAAGCCTTGTAGCCTCCTATAAGAGCGAGCAGTACTTC
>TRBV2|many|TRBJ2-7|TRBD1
CASSYRQGASYEQYF
TGTGCCAGCAGCTACCGACAGGGTGCCTCCTACGAGCAGTACTTC
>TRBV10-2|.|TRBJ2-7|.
CASGQTKYEQYF
TGCGCCAGTGGACAGACAAAATACGAGCAGTACTTC
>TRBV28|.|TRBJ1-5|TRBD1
CASNSRQGLNQPQHF
TGTGCCAGCAATTCGAGACAGGGACTCAATCAGCCCCAGCATTTT
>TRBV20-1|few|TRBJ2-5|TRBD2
CSARTAGVGETQYF
TGCAGTGCTAGAACAGCGGGAGTCGGAGAGACCCAGTACTTC
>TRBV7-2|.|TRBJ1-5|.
CASSLLRNQPQHF
TGTGCCAGCAGCTTATTGCGCAATCAGCCCCAGCATTTT
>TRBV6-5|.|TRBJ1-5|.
CASSSYGRSLNQPQHF
TGTGCCAGCAGTTCGTATGGACGGAGCTTGAATCAGCCCCAGCATTTT
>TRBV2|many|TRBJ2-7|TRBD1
CASSTYAGTEYF
TGTGCCAGCAGTACCTACGCCGGGACAGAGTACTTC
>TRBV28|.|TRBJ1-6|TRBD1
CASSSSTGGGSPLHF
TGTGCCAGCAGTTCATCGACAGGGGGCGGATCACCCCTCCACTTT
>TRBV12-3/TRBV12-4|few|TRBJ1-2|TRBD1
CASGRTGENYGYTF
TGTGCCAGCGGACGGACAGGGGAAAACTATGGCTACACCTTC
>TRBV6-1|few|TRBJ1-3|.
CASSRGGSLSGNTIYF
TGTGCCAGCAGTAGGGGTGGCAGCCTCTCTGGAAACACCATATATTTT